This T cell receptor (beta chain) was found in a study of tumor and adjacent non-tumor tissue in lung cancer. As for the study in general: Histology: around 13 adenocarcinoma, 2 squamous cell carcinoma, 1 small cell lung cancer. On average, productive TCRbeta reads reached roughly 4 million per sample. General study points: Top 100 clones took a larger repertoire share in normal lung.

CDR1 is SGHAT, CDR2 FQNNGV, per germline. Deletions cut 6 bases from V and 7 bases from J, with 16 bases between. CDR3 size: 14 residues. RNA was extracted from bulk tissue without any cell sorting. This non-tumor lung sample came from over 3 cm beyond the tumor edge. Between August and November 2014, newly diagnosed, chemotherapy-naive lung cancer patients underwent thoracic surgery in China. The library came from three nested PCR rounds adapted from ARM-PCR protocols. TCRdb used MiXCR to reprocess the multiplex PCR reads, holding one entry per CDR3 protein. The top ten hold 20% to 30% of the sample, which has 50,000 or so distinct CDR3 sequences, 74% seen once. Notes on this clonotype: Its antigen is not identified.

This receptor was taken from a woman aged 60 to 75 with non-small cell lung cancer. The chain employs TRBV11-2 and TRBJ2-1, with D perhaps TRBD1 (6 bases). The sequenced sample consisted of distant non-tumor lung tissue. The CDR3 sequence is CASRPTSGVNEQFF. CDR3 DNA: TGTGCCAGCAGGCCCACGTCAGGGGTGAATGAGCAGTTCTTC. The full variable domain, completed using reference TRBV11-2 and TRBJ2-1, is EAGVAQSPRYKIIEKRQSVAFWCNPISGHATLYWYQQILGQGPKLLIQFQNNGVVDDSQLPKDRFSAERLKGVDSTLKIQPAKLEDSAVYLCASRPTSGVNEQFFGPGTRLTVL.